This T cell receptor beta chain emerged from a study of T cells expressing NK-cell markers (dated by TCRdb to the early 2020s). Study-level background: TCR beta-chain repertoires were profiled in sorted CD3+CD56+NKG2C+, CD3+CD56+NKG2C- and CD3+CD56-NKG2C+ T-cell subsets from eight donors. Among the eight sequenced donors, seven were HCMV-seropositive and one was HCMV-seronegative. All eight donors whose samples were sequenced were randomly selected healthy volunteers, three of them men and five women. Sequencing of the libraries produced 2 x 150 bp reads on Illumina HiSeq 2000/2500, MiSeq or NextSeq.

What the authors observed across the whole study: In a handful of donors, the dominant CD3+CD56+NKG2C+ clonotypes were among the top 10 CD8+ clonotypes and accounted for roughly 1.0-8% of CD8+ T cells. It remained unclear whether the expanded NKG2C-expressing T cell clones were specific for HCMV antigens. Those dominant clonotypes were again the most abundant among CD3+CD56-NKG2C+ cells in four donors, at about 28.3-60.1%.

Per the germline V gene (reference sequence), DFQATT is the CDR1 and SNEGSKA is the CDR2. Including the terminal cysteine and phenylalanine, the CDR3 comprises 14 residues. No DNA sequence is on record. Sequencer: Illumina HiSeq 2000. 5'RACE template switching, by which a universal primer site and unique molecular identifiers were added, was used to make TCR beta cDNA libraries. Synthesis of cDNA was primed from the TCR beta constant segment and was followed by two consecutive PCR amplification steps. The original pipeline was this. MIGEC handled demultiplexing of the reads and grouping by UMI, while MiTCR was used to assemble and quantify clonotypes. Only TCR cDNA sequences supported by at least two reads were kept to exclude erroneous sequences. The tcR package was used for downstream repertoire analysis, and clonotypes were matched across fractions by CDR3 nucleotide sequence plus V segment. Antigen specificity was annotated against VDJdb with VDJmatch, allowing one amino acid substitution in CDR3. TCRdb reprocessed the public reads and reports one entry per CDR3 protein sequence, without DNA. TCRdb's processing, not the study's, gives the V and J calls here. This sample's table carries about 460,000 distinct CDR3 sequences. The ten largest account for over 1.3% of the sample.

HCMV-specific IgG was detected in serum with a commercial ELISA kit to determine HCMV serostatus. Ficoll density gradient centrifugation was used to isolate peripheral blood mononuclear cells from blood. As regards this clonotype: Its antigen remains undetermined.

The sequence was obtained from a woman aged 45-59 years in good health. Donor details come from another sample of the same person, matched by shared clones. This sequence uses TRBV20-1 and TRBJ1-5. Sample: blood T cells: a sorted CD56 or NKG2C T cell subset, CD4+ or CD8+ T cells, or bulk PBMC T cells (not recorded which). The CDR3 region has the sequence CSARMDNSNQPQHF.